This T cell receptor beta chain was identified during a study of metastatic and nonmetastatic thyroid tumors. Germline lookup yields CDR1 SNHLY and CDR2 FYNNEI. This CDR3 contains 14 residues. Per the original data handling: Built for papillary thyroid cancer, a distant-metastasis classifier drew on CDR3 differences across clinicopathological groups. TCRdb re-analyzed the PCR reads using MiXCR. The V and J calls and clone size come from TCRdb's table, not from the authors' own analysis. The table shows approximately 35,000 clones, with under 14% occurring only once. This clone turned up a few times. Compared with germline, one end of the junction differs, possibly owing to a read error. Thyroid surgery was performed in patients who had received no treatment beforehand.

The receptor was isolated from a female donor with papillary thyroid cancer or a benign thyroid nodule (not recorded which). Some clones in this sample may be carry-over from other donors' samples. Material: blood. This chain links TRBV2 with TRBJ1-2, with 7 bases aligning to TRBD1. The CDR3 sequence: CASSEVRDSGRYTF. The CDR3 coding sequence is TGTGCTAGCAGTGAAGTCCGGGACAGTGGACGCTACACCTTC.